This paragraph reports one TCR beta chain. Germline values: CDR1 SGHDN, CDR2 FVKESK. V was pared by 1 base and J by 13 bases, with 10 bases of the junction left unmatched. CDR3 length: 14 residues. The sample is drawn from a study of technical replicates of blood from a handful of donors. Data came from immunoSEQ multiplex PCR; TCRdb stores just in-frame clones and leaves some out. The data contain around 70,000 clones, 93% of them singletons. The sample taken for sequencing was T cells isolated from PBMCs. V gene TRBV14 combines with J gene TRBJ1-2, with TRBD1 matching 9 bases. The clonotype originates from a human donor in good health. The CDR3 here is CASSQVPGTGPATF. The CDR3 DNA reads TGTGCCAGCAGCCAAGTCCCCGGGACAGGGCCTGCCACCTTC.